This T cell receptor (beta chain) was retrieved from a study of blood T cell repertoires in COVID-19. There are 15 residues in the CDR3. The germline V and J ends were trimmed by 5 bases and 0 bases, with 10 bases remaining between them. The germline gives CDR1 SGHTA, CDR2 FQGNSA. Sequencing used immunoSEQ multiplex PCR; TCRdb keeps in-frame clones, though not all of them. The profile covers 180,000 or so clones, with 84% appearing a single time and around 15% taken by the ten largest. This clone was seen once. J is TRBJ2-2 and V is TRBV7-2; tentatively, D is TRBD2 (5 bases). The sequenced material came from PBMCs or T cells enriched from blood (not recorded which). The sequence came from a man aged 50-59 years who had recovered from COVID-19. The CDR3, as DNA: TGTGCCAGCAGCCGGGATCCGACGAACACCGGGGAGCTGTTTTTT. Residues: CASSRDPTNTGELFF.